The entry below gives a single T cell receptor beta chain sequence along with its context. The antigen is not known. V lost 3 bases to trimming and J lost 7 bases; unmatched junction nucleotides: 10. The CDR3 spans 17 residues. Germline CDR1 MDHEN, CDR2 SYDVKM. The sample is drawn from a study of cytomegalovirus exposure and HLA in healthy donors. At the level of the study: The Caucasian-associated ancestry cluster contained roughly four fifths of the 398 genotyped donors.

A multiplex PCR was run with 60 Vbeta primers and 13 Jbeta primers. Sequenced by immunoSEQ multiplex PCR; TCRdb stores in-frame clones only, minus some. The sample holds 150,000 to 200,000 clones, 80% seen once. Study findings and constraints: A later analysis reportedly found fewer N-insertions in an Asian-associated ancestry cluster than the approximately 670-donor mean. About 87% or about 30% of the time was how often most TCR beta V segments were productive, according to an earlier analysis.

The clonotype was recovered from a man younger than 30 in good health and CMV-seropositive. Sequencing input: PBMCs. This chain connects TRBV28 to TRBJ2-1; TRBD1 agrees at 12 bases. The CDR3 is CASSFGVGQGALNEQFF. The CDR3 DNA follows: TGTGCCAGCAGTTTTGGGGTGGGACAGGGGGCTTTGAATGAGCAGTTCTTC.